This TCR beta chain was identified during a study of blood T cell repertoires in COVID-19 (dated by TCRdb to 2020 to 2021). In terms of the full investigation: Samples covering the acute and convalescent phases of COVID-19 were provided by collaborators in the United States, Italy and Spain. The prospective study material was composed of cDNA or gDNA derived from T cells, B-cell-depleted T cells, or PBMCs. The dataset comprised deeply sampled blood TCRbeta repertoires from subjects exposed to, actively infected with, or recovered from COVID-19. A freely available public database, intended as a resource for researchers studying the immune response to SARS-CoV-2, is where the repertoires were released. Samples came from the ongoing ImmuneRACE study (first 160 participants) plus 1,254 subjects from 6 global collaborators. Nearly every sample came with metadata listing a de-identified subject ID, COVID-19 status, age in years and sex. Where available, HLA class I and class II types were obtained from metadata supplied by the sample provider rather than from assay-based typing.

The germline V gene gives CDR1 as SGHRS and CDR2 as YFSETQ. CDR3 length: 15 amino acids, cysteine to phenylalanine. CDR3 DNA only is kept here, 45 bases in frame from base 1. Relative to germline, V is missing 4 bases and J is missing 8 bases, with 7 bases of the junction outside any gene match. Each collaborating institution followed its own protocols to collect whole blood in K2EDTA tubes. Collaborator samples were shipped for TCRbeta analysis as frozen whole blood, isolated PBMCs, or DNA extracted from either sample type. The immunoSEQ Assay, a bias-controlled multiplex PCR, was used to amplify TCRbeta CDR3 regions from genomic DNA. The authors processed their data as follows. The number of nucleated cells in each sample was estimated by amplification of reference gene primers within the assay. Sequence reads were collapsed and filtered to measure the absolute abundance of every unique TCRbeta CDR3 rearrangement. For each sample, productive Simpson clonality was calculated as the square root of Simpson's diversity index over productive rearrangements. TCRdb took over this immuneACCESS table, retaining in-frame rearrangements with V and J assigned. Such tables are incomplete; in checked studies, under half of the missing clones stem from an unresolved V gene, and the remainder is unexplained. V, J and clone size are taken as reported in that table, and D and trimming were inferred from the DNA itself. This sample has 120,000 to 150,000 clones in its table, and over 75% of those were observed once. The ten largest clones capture over 10% of the sample.

General study outcomes and caveats: The quantity of clinical and demographic metadata differed by source and by participant and was supplied without curation.

Only a few counts were recorded for this clone. What antigen it recognizes has not been identified. No per-base quality is available; no much larger clone lies one base away. The sequencing sample was made of peripheral blood. The chain is encoded by TRBV5-1 joined to TRBJ1-4, with 11 middle bases fitting TRBD1. This receptor was obtained from a man in his fifties or sixties with active or convalescent COVID-19. The CDR3 amino acid sequence is: CASSTSGTGGEKLFF. The DNA reads as follows: TGCGCCAGCAGCACCTCCGGGACAGGGGGGGAAAAACTGTTTTTT.